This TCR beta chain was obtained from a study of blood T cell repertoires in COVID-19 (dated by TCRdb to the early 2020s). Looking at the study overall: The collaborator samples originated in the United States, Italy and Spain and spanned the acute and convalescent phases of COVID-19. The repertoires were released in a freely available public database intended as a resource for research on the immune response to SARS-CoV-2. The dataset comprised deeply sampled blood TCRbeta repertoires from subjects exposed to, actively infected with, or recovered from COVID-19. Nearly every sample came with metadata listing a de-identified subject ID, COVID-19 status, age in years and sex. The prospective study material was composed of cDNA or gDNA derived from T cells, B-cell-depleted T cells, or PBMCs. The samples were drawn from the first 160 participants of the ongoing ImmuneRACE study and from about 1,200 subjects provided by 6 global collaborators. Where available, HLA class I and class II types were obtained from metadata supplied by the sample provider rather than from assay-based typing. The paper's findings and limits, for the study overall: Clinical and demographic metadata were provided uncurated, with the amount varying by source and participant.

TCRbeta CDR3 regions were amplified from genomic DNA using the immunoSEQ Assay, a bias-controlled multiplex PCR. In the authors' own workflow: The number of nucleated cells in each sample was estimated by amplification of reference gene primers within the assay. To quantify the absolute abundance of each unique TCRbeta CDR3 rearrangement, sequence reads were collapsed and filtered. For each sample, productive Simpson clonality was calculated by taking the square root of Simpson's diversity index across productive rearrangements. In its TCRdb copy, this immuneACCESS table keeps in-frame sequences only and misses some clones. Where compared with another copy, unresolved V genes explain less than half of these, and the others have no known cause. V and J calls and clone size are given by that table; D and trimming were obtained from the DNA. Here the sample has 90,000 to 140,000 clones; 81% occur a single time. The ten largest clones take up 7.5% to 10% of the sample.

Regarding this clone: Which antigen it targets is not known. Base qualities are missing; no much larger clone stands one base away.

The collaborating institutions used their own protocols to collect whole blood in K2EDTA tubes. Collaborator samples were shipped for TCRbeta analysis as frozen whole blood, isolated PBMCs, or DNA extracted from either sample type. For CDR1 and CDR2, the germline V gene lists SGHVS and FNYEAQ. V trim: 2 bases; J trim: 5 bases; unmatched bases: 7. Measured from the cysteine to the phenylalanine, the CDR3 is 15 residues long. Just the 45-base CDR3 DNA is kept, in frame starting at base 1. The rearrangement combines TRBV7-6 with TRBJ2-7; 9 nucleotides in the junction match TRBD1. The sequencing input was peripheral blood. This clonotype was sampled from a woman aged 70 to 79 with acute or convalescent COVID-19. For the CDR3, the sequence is CASSLPGQGQNEQYF. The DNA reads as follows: TGTGCCAGCAGCTTACCGGGACAGGGACAGAACGAGCAGTACTTC.